The present TCR beta chain was sequenced within a study of blood T cell repertoires in COVID-19. Unmatched junction bases numbered 7, after V lost 3 bases and J lost 5 bases. Germline values: CDR1 SGDLS, CDR2 YYNGEE. CDR3 size: 16 residues. Only in-frame clones appear in the TCRdb table, and some are missing; sequencing was by immunoSEQ multiplex PCR. This sample carries approximately 76,000 clones, about 90% of them seen once, and the ten largest clones take approximately 17%. The chain links TRBV9 to TRBJ2-1; the match to TRBD2 covers 11 bases. This clonotype was obtained from an elderly man in a cohort sampled during active COVID-19. The sequencing input was peripheral blood. CDR3 bases: TGTGCCAGCAGCGCCGCTAGCGGGGGGTTCCACAATGAGCAGTTCTTC. Its translation: CASSAASGGFHNEQFF.